Detailed here is one T cell receptor beta chain. As yet, its antigen is unknown. This entry belongs to a study of Ad26.COV2.S vaccination and SARS-CoV-2 variants. Study-wide context: Of the COV1001 trial arms, the Ad26.COV2.S arm included the donor. Intramuscular Ad26.COV2.S at 5x10^10 or 1x10^11 viral particles. Overall study findings and caveats: Vaccinees and placebo recipients showed similar non-spike TCR breadth.

Sample treatment: over 15 received Ad26.COV2.S at low or high dose, single or two shots; several received placebo; per-sample allocation not given. Each sample was drawn 63 days after the first injection (of vaccine or placebo). The donor was a Boston adult aged 18-55 years. Some clones are missing from TCRdb's copy, which holds only in-frame ones; the method was immunoSEQ multiplex PCR. The data hold about 400,000 clones, with 83% observed a single time. The receptor comes from a person aged 18-65 years who received the Ad26.COV2.S COVID-19 vaccine or a placebo. The specimen comprised peripheral blood, sampled in a trial of Ad26.COV2.S vaccine versus placebo.

CDR3 in DNA: TGTGCCAGTAGTGGGTGGGCCCACAATGAGCAGTTCTTC. This codes for CASSGWAHNEQFF. The chain has TRBV19 and TRBJ2-1, with D uncertain. Trimming cost V 5 bases and J 5 bases, with 10 bases left between them. The CDR3 extends over 13 amino acids. CDR1 LNHDA and CDR2 SQIVND come from the germline V gene (reference sequence). Combining the CDR3 with reference TRBV19 and TRBJ2-1 gives the whole variable domain DGGITQSPKYLFRKEGQNVTLSCEQNLNHDAMYWYRQDPGQGLRLIYYSQIVNDFQKGDIAEGYSVSREKKESFPLTVTSAQKNPTAFYLCASSGWAHNEQFFGPGTRLTVL.